This T cell receptor (beta chain) comes out of a study of T cells in Graves' hyperthyroidism and ophthalmopathy. Germline assignment: CDR1 SGDLS and CDR2 YYNGEE. The CDR3 length is 15 residues. Between the trimmed V and J ends, which lost 4 bases and 4 bases, there was a span of 18 bases. Amplified TCR beta CDR3 regions came from RNA transcripts. TCR CDR3 regions were first amplified by RT-PCR with HTBI primers. TCRdb processed the multiplex PCR reads anew with MiXCR; each CDR3 protein has one entry. The sample lists around 690,000 distinct CDR3 sequences, around 20% occurring once. The sample consisted of blood. The chain has TRBV9 and TRBJ2-7, with D perhaps being TRBD1 or TRBD2 (5 bases each). The clonotype was recovered from a man younger than 40 with Graves' ophthalmopathy. CDR3 protein: CASSTTGTLGYEQYF. CDR3 DNA sequence: TGTGCCAGCAGCACCACTGGGACCTTAGGATACGAGCAGTACTTC.